What follows are 4 T cell receptor beta chains derived from one specimen sequenced in a study of Graves' ophthalmopathy and Graves' hyperthyroidism. The authors amplified TCR beta CDR3 regions from RNA transcripts. The first round was an RT-PCR with HTBI primers, and the second round was a multiplex PCR. TCRdb independently ran MiXCR on the multiplex PCR reads; one entry per CDR3 protein. The sample lists some 170,000 distinct CDR3 sequences, 39% occurring once. Sequencing was performed on peripheral blood. The receptors were gathered from a man aged 30 to 39 with Graves' ophthalmopathy.

This clonotype was seen at least ten times. J is TRBJ2-5 and V is TRBV6-2 or TRBV6-3; D perhaps matches TRBD1 (6 bases). Trimming took off 2 bases at V and 5 bases at J, with 12 bases between the two ends. Looked up from germline, CDR1 is MNHEY and CDR2 is SVGEGT. The CDR3 runs 14 residues. The CDR3 DNA sequence: TGTGCCAGCAGTTACGCAGGGGAATCGGAGACCCAGTACTTC. Its protein product is CASSYAGESETQYF.

This chain's CDR3 is CASRPPGLAPYEQYF. The CDR3 bases are TGTGCCAGCAGACCCCCGGGACTAGCCCCGTACGAGCAGTACTTC. The gene calls are TRBV6-1 and TRBJ2-7, with 9 nucleotides matching TRBD2. CDR3 length equals 15 residues. After removal of 6 bases from V and 4 bases from J, the junction contained 10 bases not matched to a gene. The germline V gene has CDR1 MNHNS and CDR2 SASEGT.

In this sample, this clonotype turned up many times. It may be a read error: a sequence one base away is much more abundant. The chain carries TRBV6-5 and TRBJ1-1; D unclear. CDR3 length: 12 residues. The V end was cut by 2 bases, the J end by 0 bases, with 1 base between. Germline V gene lookup returns CDR1 MNHEY and CDR2 SVGAGI. The CDR3 sequence: CASSYVNTEAFF. As DNA, the CDR3 is TGTGCCAGCAGTTACGTGAACACTGAAGCTTTCTTT.

This clonotype was recorded many times. This chain joins TRBV12-3 or TRBV12-4 and TRBJ1-5; maybe TRBD1 (6 bases). V gave up 2 bases and J gave up 0 bases, with 23 bases separating them. The CDR3 extends over 20 amino acids. CDR3 DNA: TGTGCCAGCAGTTTACGGGGGCTCTGGGTAGTGGGATATAGCAATCAGCCCCAGCATTTT. Its translation is CASSLRGLWVVGYSNQPQHF.